This TCR beta chain came from a study of blood T cell repertoires in COVID-19. About the study: The United States, Italy and Spain provided the acute and convalescent COVID-19 samples.

V was pared by 0 bases and J by 0 bases, with 11 bases between. The CDR3 extends over 16 amino acids. The germline V gene has CDR1 LGHNA and CDR2 YSLEER. Everyone who took part was roughly 18 to 100 years old, and they came from about two dozen US areas. Categorization into cohorts depended on clinical history that participants reported. In the original analysis: Scientists estimated how many nucleated cells there were by amplifying reference gene primers. Clones were sequenced by immunoSEQ multiplex PCR, and TCRdb holds only the in-frame ones, with some missing. V and J calls and clone size are copied from that table; D and trimming were computed from the DNA. The sample records about 270,000 clones, 88% being singletons.

The sample comprised PBMCs or T cells enriched from blood (not recorded which). This sequence joins TRBV4-3 and TRBJ1-1; D gene ambiguous. The receptor was derived from a woman in her forties or fifties who had recovered from COVID-19. DNA of the CDR3: TGCGCCAGCAGCCAAGATGCCCAACAGTTGAACACTGAAGCTTTCTTT. It is translated as CASSQDAQQLNTEAFF.